This T cell receptor (beta chain) appears in the sequencing data of a study of cytomegalovirus exposure and HLA in healthy donors. Study-wide findings and caveats: Usually a TCR sequence was rare, but some public TCRs were found in many donors. The classifier reportedly diagnosed cytomegalovirus status with high sensitivity and specificity. Specificity of a few CMV-associated chains for CMV antigens was verified in vitro.

Some clones are missing from TCRdb's copy, which holds only in-frame ones; the method was immunoSEQ multiplex PCR. The sample carries 150,000 to 200,000 clones, approximately 86% recorded once. The count of this clone is one. The antigen remains unidentified. The TCR originated in a woman aged 18-29 years in good health and CMV-seronegative. The sequenced material came from PBMCs.

The CDR3 loop reads CASSEGANTEAFF. The CDR3 region has the DNA TGTGCCAGCAGTGAAGGGGCGAACACTGAAGCTTTCTTT. The chain links TRBV25-1 to TRBJ1-1; D is possibly TRBD1 (5 bases). Germline CDR1 reads MGHDK; CDR2 reads SYGVNS. This CDR3 is 13 amino acids long. V lost 2 bases to trimming and J lost 1 base, with 5 bases between them.